This T cell receptor (beta chain) was captured in a study of blood T cell repertoires in COVID-19. Study as a whole: Nucleic acid was either cDNA or gDNA, and it came from T cells, B-cell-depleted T cells, or PBMCs.

The germline V gene encodes CDR1 LNHDA and CDR2 SQIVND (reference sequence). The CDR3 contains 17 residues. After removal of 5 bases from V and 5 bases from J, the junction contained 10 bases not matched to a gene. Original analysis: Researchers report that nucleated cell counts were estimated from reference gene primer amplification. Assay: immunoSEQ multiplex PCR; the TCRdb copy retains only in-frame clones and omits some. The V and J calls and clone size are taken from that table; D and trimming were inferred from the DNA. The data hold more than 100,000 clones, with about 85% observed a single time.

V is TRBV19 and J is TRBJ2-1; TRBD2 agrees at 12 bases. Sequenced sample: peripheral blood. The TCR was taken from a man aged 50 to 60 in a cohort sampled during active COVID-19. CDR3 amino acids: CASSSRLAGAIHNEQFF. For the CDR3, the DNA is TGTGCCAGTAGTTCTCGACTAGCGGGGGCGATACACAATGAGCAGTTCTTC.